This T cell receptor (beta chain) stems from a study of tumor-infiltrating lymphocytes in primary liver carcinoma (dated by TCRdb to the late 2010s). General notes on the study: Of the five patients (three men and two women, aged 30 to 69 years), four had hepatocellular carcinoma and one had combined HCC and intrahepatic cholangiocarcinoma. The five patients had tumors of stage T1-T3 N0M0, with maximum diameters ranging from 4.2 to 10 cm. Each sample produced roughly 3.65 to 8 million productive TCRbeta reads, and read depth showed no significant difference between tissue types. Across five regions of each liver tumor, along with adjacent normal tissue and blood, the study brought together TCRbeta repertoire sequencing, expression microarrays and whole-exome sequencing. Agilent mRNA microarray profiling was performed on the approximately 25 tumor region samples to relate TCRbeta repertoire diversity to the local molecular phenotype. Repertoires from technical replicates were highly reproducible, with mean shared-clone rates near 0.89 and correlation coefficients above 0.95. A total of approximately 35 specimens from 5 patients underwent TCRbeta repertoire sequencing, comprising approximately 25 tumor regions, 5 adjacent noncancerous liver tissues and 5 peripheral blood samples. The study at large found these results: Because only the TCR beta chain was sequenced and unpaired alpha chains were not captured, true repertoire diversity is likely underestimated. The top 250 clones made up a significantly larger repertoire fraction in tumors than in blood (p = 0.039). Only about 8-25% of top clones were found in all five regions of a tumor, suggesting spatial heterogeneity of tumor-infiltrating T cells. Comparison of CD4+ and CD8+ T cell repertoires was precluded by the use of bulk unsorted samples. Consistent with antigen-driven expansion, pairs of tumor regions showed higher repertoire overlap (mean roughly 36%) than either tumor-adjacent pairs (around 17%) or tumor-blood pairs (around 15%). The study included only four to six patients, and the authors note findings should be validated in a larger study.

Without any cell sorting, total RNA and DNA were extracted together from 20-30 mg of bulk tissue using the AllPrep DNA/RNA mini kit. Surgical resection was performed in China between 2015 and early 2016 on a handful of patients with histopathologically diagnosed primary liver carcinoma. Chronic HBV infection was present in the patients, and the patients were treatment-naive at sampling. Each tumor was sampled at five spatially separated regions: the superior, inferior, left-lateral and right-lateral poles and the tumor centre. More than 75% viable tumor cells were found by histology in every tumor sample. Pieces of fresh tumor and adjacent tissue were cut in half, with one half kept in RNAlater at -80 degrees C and the other half sent for histology. Compared with the rest of its sample, this clonotype is medium-sized (0.01 to 0.1%). The target of this receptor is not known. Per-base qualities were not stored, and no clone one base away is much larger.

A constant-region primer and ProtoScript II reverse transcriptase were used to reverse-transcribe TCRbeta-specific cDNA from approximately 500 ng total RNA. Three nested multiplex PCR rounds, following a slightly modified ARM-PCR procedure, were used to build the TCRbeta libraries. The first two PCR rounds used multiplex TRBV1-TRBV30 forward primers with a Cbeta reverse primer, each for approximately 10 cycles. A final 25-cycle PCR with Deep VentR polymerase added sample barcodes and Illumina adapters. Before sequencing, amplicons of 200-500 bp were purified from gel using a QIAquick gel extraction kit. An Illumina HiSeq 2500 was used to sequence the TCRbeta amplicons with 250-bp paired-end reads. The study's processing was this. Reads were quality-trimmed with Trimmomatic v0.33, and paired reads were merged with FLASH v1.2.11 to recover full CDR3 sequences. V, D and J germline segments were assigned to the rearranged TCRbeta sequences using MiGEC v1.2.1b. VDJtools v1.0.0 computed clonotype statistics and Shannon-Wiener diversity indices. Except for diversity analysis, only each sample's 250 most abundant clonotypes were used in subsequent analyses to reduce sampling bias. TCRdb reran the public reads through fastp at Q25 and MiXCR, keeping productive beta chains. Under each unique CDR3 protein, matching rows form one entry showing the most common genes and DNA. TCRdb's processing, not the authors' own work, is the source of the V and J calls. For this sample the table gives 95,000 to 150,000 distinct CDR3 sequences, of which 50% to 70% were detected only once. About a tenth of the sample goes to the ten largest clones.

Its CDR3 holds 13 amino acids, cysteine through phenylalanine. Left in the record is the CDR3 DNA by itself, 39 bases read in frame from the first base. The germline ends are 8 bases apart after V is trimmed by 2 bases and J by 4 bases. Sequences SGHNT (CDR1) and YENEEA (CDR2) are obtained from the germline V gene. In this chain, TRBV11-3 is recombined with TRBJ2-5, with the D gene not clear enough to name. This TCR came from a woman aged 60-75 years with primary liver carcinoma and hepatitis B virus infection. Sequences were obtained from liver tumor tissue from sampling region 1. The cell subset or site label of this sample denotes: tumor region T1, superior pole. CDR3 sequence: CASSLNQRETQYF. The nucleotides are TGTGCCAGCAGCTTAAATCAGAGAGAGACCCAGTACTTC.